The clone carrying this T cell receptor (beta chain) was seen only a few times. Its target is unknown. The stimulus was lysate of CMV-infected fibroblasts, around 10 ug/mL. Sorted nonresponding memory CD4+ T cells were CD40L-negative, CD69-negative, CD45RO-high. CD4+ T cell counts exceeded 400 cells/uL; CMV serology was positive. Anti-CD28/CD49d costimulation, CD40-blocking antibody and enfuvirtide were given to CD8-depleted PBMCs for about 17 hours. This specimen comes from a study of persistence of HIV-infected CD4 T cells. Findings and caveats of the study: Degenerate expanded CDR3beta sequences were enriched among CMV- and Gag-responding cells.

This was the immunoSEQ version 4 assay in survey mode. This table comes from immunoSEQ multiplex PCR, and its TCRdb copy is limited to in-frame clones, with some not included. The data hold roughly 41,000 clones, with more than 70% observed a single time. V gave up 11 bases and J gave up 5 bases, with 12 bases separating them. The CDR3 runs 12 residues. Germline assignment: CDR1 SNHLY and CDR2 FYNNEI. The gene calls are TRBV2 and TRBJ1-4; weak D call: TRBD1 (6 bases). The sequence came from an adult man with HIV who was CMV-seropositive. The sample consisted of CD4+ T cells sorted from PBMCs after approximately 19-hour stimulation, taken from a patient who received antiretroviral therapy. Written as DNA, the CDR3 is TGTGCCTCTCAACAGGGCAATGAAAAACTGTTTTTT. This sequence encodes CASQQGNEKLFF. The full variable domain, its missing parts supplied by reference TRBV2 and TRBJ1-4, is EPEVTQTPSHQVTQMGQEVILRCVPISNHLYFYWYRQILGQKVEFLVSFYNNEISEKSEIFDDQFSVERPDGSNFTLKIRSTKLEDSAMYFCASQQGNEKLFFGSGTQLSVL.